These T cell receptor beta chains were read from a single sample in a study of cytomegalovirus exposure and HLA in healthy donors. Clones were sequenced by immunoSEQ multiplex PCR, and TCRdb holds only the in-frame ones, with some missing. Among 200,000 to 250,000 clones listed, over 65% were seen once. The sample was PBMCs. These TCRs come from a woman aged 55 to 70 in good health and CMV-seropositive. Each CDR3 is given with its conserved first and last residue. Fields, in order: D gene, CDR3 length, J gene, V gene, clone size, CDR3 protein, CDR3 DNA. D genes are given only for firm matches. The listing skips clone size in some rows; elsewhere it reads once, few, many or a size class.

>.|12|TRBJ1-5|TRBV30|.
CAWSVGGQPQHF
TGTGCCTGGAGTGTCGGCGGTCAGCCCCAGCATTTT
>.|14|TRBJ2-5|TRBV15|.
CATLPGTGLETQYF
TGTGCCACACTGCCCGGGACTGGTCTAGAGACCCAGTACTTC
>.|14|TRBJ1-5|TRBV7-8|.
CASSLSGRNQPQHF
TGTGCCAGCAGCTTAAGTGGGAGGAATCAGCCCCAGCATTTT
>TRBD2|19|TRBJ2-3|TRBV2|few
CASSEEPPSGRASTDTQYF
TGTGCCAGCAGTGAAGAGCCCCCTAGCGGGAGGGCCAGCACAGATACGCAGTATTTT
>TRBD2|14|TRBJ2-4|TRBV7-9|.
CASSLGGGQNIQYF
TGTGCCAGCAGCTTAGGCGGGGGGCAAAACATTCAGTACTTC
>.|15|TRBJ2-5|TRBV5-5|.
CASSLFGGRGETQYF
TGTGCCAGCAGCTTGTTCGGGGGGCGCGGGGAGACCCAGTACTTC
>TRBD2|17|TRBJ2-5|TRBV18|.
CASSRRTSGGSQETQYF
TGTGCCAGCTCACGCAGGACTAGCGGGGGGTCTCAAGAGACCCAGTACTTC
>.|12|TRBJ2-1|TRBV6-6|.
CASRALGYEQFF
TGTGCCAGCAGGGCCCTGGGCTATGAGCAGTTCTTC
>TRBD2|16|TRBJ2-1|TRBV2|few
CASSEARLAGAYEQFF
TGTGCCAGCAGTGAAGCGCGGCTAGCGGGAGCCTATGAGCAGTTCTTC
>TRBD2|14|TRBJ2-1|TRBV5-6|.
CASSLGLATNEQFF
TGTGCCAGCAGCTTGGGACTAGCGACCAATGAGCAGTTCTTC
>TRBD1|15|TRBJ2-5|TRBV5-1|.
CASSFEGQGRETQYF
TGCGCCAGCAGCTTTGAGGGACAGGGACGGGAGACCCAGTACTTC
>.|11|TRBJ2-7|TRBV2|few
CASSTAYEQYF
TGTGCCAGCTCGACTGCCTACGAGCAGTACTTC
>.|15|TRBJ2-3|TRBV27|.
CASKQLAQSTDTQYF
TGTGCCAGCAAACAACTAGCACAAAGCACAGATACGCAGTATTTT
>.|14|TRBJ1-5|TRBV11-2|.
CASSLDQADQPQHF
TGTGCCAGCAGCTTAGACCAGGCCGATCAGCCCCAGCATTTT
>TRBD2|13|TRBJ2-7|TRBV30|.
CAWRSSGTGEQYF
TGTGCCTGGAGGTCTAGCGGGACGGGCGAGCAGTACTTC
>TRBD2|16|TRBJ2-3|TRBV7-9|.
CASSFLSGGAGDTQYF
TGTGCCAGCAGCTTTCTAAGCGGGGGAGCCGGGGATACGCAGTATTTT
>.|16|TRBJ2-6|TRBV4-3|few
CASSIGRYSGANVLTF
TGCGCCAGCAGCATAGGCAGGTACTCTGGGGCCAACGTCCTGACTTTC
>.|13|TRBJ2-5|TRBV2|.
CASSGGTQETQYF
TGTGCCAGCAGTGGGGGCACCCAAGAGACCCAGTACTTC
>.|15|TRBJ2-3|TRBV6-6|.
CASTDGVSSTDTQYF
TGTGCCAGCACCGACGGGGTTTCCAGCACAGATACGCAGTATTTT
>.|16|TRBJ2-6|TRBV5-4|.
CASSLGLGSGANVLTF
TGTGCCAGCAGCCTTGGACTCGGCTCTGGGGCCAACGTCCTGACTTTC
>TRBD2|18|TRBJ2-1|TRBV5-1|.
CASSLATSGAYSYNEQFF
TGCGCCAGCAGCTTGGCTACTAGCGGGGCATACTCCTACAATGAGCAGTTCTTC
>TRBD2|16|TRBJ2-1|TRBV5-1|.
CASSAGLAGGRDEQFF
TGCGCCAGCAGCGCCGGACTAGCGGGAGGGCGTGATGAGCAGTTCTTC
>.|14|TRBJ2-3|TRBV6-1|.
CASIYRVNSDTQYF
TGTGCCAGTATTTATCGGGTGAATTCAGATACGCAGTATTTT
>.|15|TRBJ1-2|TRBV6-5|few
CASRPVGGMNYGYTF
TGTGCCAGCAGACCCGTTGGCGGAATGAACTATGGCTACACCTTC
>TRBD1|15|TRBJ2-2|TRBV6-4|.
CASSDSTGMGGELFF
TGTGCCAGCAGTGACTCGACAGGGATGGGCGGGGAGCTGTTTTTT
>TRBD1|16|TRBJ2-7|TRBV30|.
CAWSEISGTGYGEQYF
TGTGCCTGGTCAGAAATAAGCGGGACAGGGTATGGGGAGCAGTACTTC
>TRBD1|16|TRBJ2-7|TRBV18|.
CASSPPAGQEFYEQYF
TGTGCCAGCTCACCACCGGCGGGACAGGAGTTTTACGAGCAGTACTTC
>.|14|TRBJ1-1|TRBV6-5|once
CASSELLQHTEAFF
TGTGCCAGCAGTGAACTTCTACAGCACACTGAAGCTTTCTTT